This entry lists 15 T cell receptor beta chains sequenced from one sample in a study of T cells in Graves' hyperthyroidism and ophthalmopathy. Authors of the study amplified TCR beta CDR3 regions from RNA transcripts. The TCR CDR3 first-round RT-PCR relied on the HTBI primer set. Via MiXCR, TCRdb re-called the multiplex PCR reads, giving one row per CDR3 protein. The table has hundreds of thousands of distinct CDR3 sequences, about 15% seen once. The sample taken for sequencing was blood. Receptors originate from a woman aged 18-29 years with Graves' ophthalmopathy.

The table lists this clonotype with many counts. The chain links TRBV7-2 to TRBJ2-7, with 14 bases matching TRBD2. V trimming: 2 bases; J trimming: 2 bases; junction bases outside the gene matches: 11. The CDR3 spans 19 residues. The V gene's germline CDR1 is SGHTA and CDR2 FQGNSA. The CDR3, as DNA: TGTGCCAGCAGCTTACCCTTCTCCCCGACTAGCGGGAGGGCCTACGAGCAGTACTTC. Its translation: CASSLPFSPTSGRAYEQYF.

This clonotype was recorded a few times. The rearrangement links TRBV6-1 to TRBJ2-1; possibly TRBD1 for D (5 bases). The CDR3 runs 14 residues. Germline CDR1 MNHNS, CDR2 SASEGT. Between the trimmed V and J ends, which lost 7 bases and 0 bases, there was a span of 10 bases. The CDR3 DNA follows: TGTGCCAGCAAAGGGGCACCCTCCTACAATGAGCAGTTCTTC. Residues: CASKGAPSYNEQFF.

In the case of this clonotype: This may be a read error, as it is one base from a much larger clone. The V and J genes are TRBV6-2 or TRBV6-3 and TRBJ2-3, with a tentative D call TRBD1 (6 bases). V was shortened by 6 bases and J by 4 bases, with 17 bases between the two germline ends. CDR1 MNHEY and CDR2 SVGEGT come from the germline V gene. The CDR3 covers 15 residues. The CDR3 DNA sequence: TGTGCCAGCAGCCCCGGGACAAGGGGCGCAGATACGCAGTATTTT. Translation: CASSPGTRGADTQYF.

This clonotype occurred many times. A read error may account for a junction end that differs from germline. This chain links TRBV7-8 with TRBJ2-2; TRBD1 agrees at 9 bases. The germline CDR1 and CDR2 sequences are SGHVS and FQNEAQ. The CDR3 loop spans 12 amino acids. CDR3 nucleotides: TGTGCCAGCAGCTTTCGACAGGGGGAACTGTTTTTT. Encoded protein: CASSFRQGELFF.

This clonotype came up many times. The chain employs TRBV12-3 or TRBV12-4 and TRBJ2-1; 10 nucleotides match TRBD2. The CDR3 has 15 amino acids. With 4 bases clipped from V and 10 bases from J, the junction kept 10 bases outside the gene matches. As DNA, the CDR3 is TGTGCCAGCAGTTCAGCGGGAGGGCTTTTATTGGAGCAGTTCTTC. It yields the protein CASSSAGGLLLEQFF.

This clonotype has at least ten counts. The chain is built from TRBV28 and TRBJ2-7; TRBD2 agrees at 8 bases. This CDR3 is built from 14 residues. J gave up 3 bases and V 3 bases, and 4 bases lay outside the gene matches. Germline assignment: CDR1 MDHEN and CDR2 SYDVKM. CDR3 sequence (DNA): TGTGCCAGCAGTTTCGGACTAGCTAGCTACGAGCAGTACTTC. This codes for CASSFGLASYEQYF.

This clonotype appeared many times. The chain has TRBV6-1 and TRBJ1-3; D is perhaps TRBD1 (5 bases). Germline CDR1 is MNHNS and CDR2 is SASEGT. V shed 4 bases and J shed 0 bases, with 13 bases lying between them. This CDR3 contains 16 residues. The CDR3 DNA is TGTGCCAGCAGTGGTAACCGGGACCTCTCTGGAAACACCATATATTTT. Its translation: CASSGNRDLSGNTIYF.

This clonotype was counted many times. The J gene is TRBJ2-2, the V gene TRBV7-3; TRBD2 matches 7 bases. Germline-derived CDR1 and CDR2 are SGHTA and FQGTGA. The J segment lost 6 bases and the V segment lost 0 bases, leaving 4 bases of the junction unmatched. CDR3 length equals 15 residues. The CDR3 sequence is CASSLTSGGSGELFF. CDR3 in DNA: TGTGCCAGCAGCTTAACCTCCGGGGGGTCCGGGGAGCTGTTTTTT.

This clonotype was recorded many times. The genes are TRBV9 and TRBJ1-1, with D unclear. The CDR3 has 15 amino acids. The ends were cut back, 1 base at V and 0 bases at J, with 10 bases in the middle. CDR1 SGDLS and CDR2 YYNGEE come from the germline V gene. The CDR3 here is CASSVNPKVNTEAFF. CDR3 in DNA: TGTGCCAGCAGCGTAAACCCTAAGGTGAACACTGAAGCTTTCTTT.

There are many counts of this clonotype. The V call is TRBV5-1, the J call TRBJ1-5; possibly TRBD1 for D (5 bases). Germline lookup yields CDR1 SGHRS and CDR2 YFSETQ. Trimming cost V 4 bases and J 7 bases, with 18 bases left between them. The length of the CDR3 is 15 residues. The CDR3 reads CASSPDGVGEQPQHF. The CDR3 DNA reads as TGCGCCAGCAGCCCCGATGGGGTGGGGGAACAGCCCCAGCATTTT.

In its sample, this clonotype was seen many times. The genes are TRBV2 and TRBJ2-7; the match to TRBD1 covers 10 bases. Per the germline V gene, CDR1 is SNHLY and CDR2 is FYNNEI. Trimming at V came to 6 bases and at J to 0 bases, leaving 8 bases not matched to a gene. The CDR3 extends over 16 amino acids. Here the CDR3 reads CASSPDRGFLSYEQYF. CDR3 DNA: TGTGCCAGCAGCCCGGACAGGGGGTTCCTCTCCTACGAGCAGTACTTC.

This clonotype was observed at least ten times. The chain is built from TRBV6-1 and TRBJ1-2; D is uncertain. Trimming stripped 8 bases from V and 5 bases from J, with 12 bases between. This CDR3 region has 12 residues. Germline assignment: CDR1 MNHNS and CDR2 SASEGT. CDR3 nucleotide sequence: TGTGCCAGCTGGACCGTTCTATATGGCTACACCTTC. This encodes CASWTVLYGYTF.

This clonotype was found many times. The J gene is TRBJ1-6, the V gene TRBV16, with D possibly being TRBD1 (5 bases). Germline values: CDR1 KGHSY, CDR2 FQNENV. The CDR3 runs to 13 residues. V was shortened by 8 bases and J by 7 bases, with 12 bases between the two germline ends. The CDR3 protein is CASDRQINSPLHF. Here the CDR3 DNA reads TGTGCCAGCGACCGACAGATCAATTCACCCCTCCACTTT.

At least ten counts were recorded for this clonotype. The V call is TRBV4-1, the J call TRBJ1-5, with D possibly matching TRBD1 (5 bases). Per the germline V gene, CDR1 is MGHRA and CDR2 is YSYEKL. The CDR3 consists of 16 residues. Deletions cut 1 base from V and 1 base from J, with 11 bases between. This chain's CDR3 is CASSQGGRASNQPQHF. The DNA for the CDR3 is TGCGCCAGCAGCCAAGGCGGCAGGGCAAGCAATCAGCCCCAGCATTTT.

The sample holds many counts of this clonotype. In nucleotides, the CDR3 is TGTGCCAGCAGCCAAGATACCAGCTTGAGGGAGCAGTTCTTC. Translation: CASSQDTSLREQFF. The genes are TRBV4-2 and TRBJ2-1; D not certain. From germline, CDR1 is LGHNA and CDR2 YNFKEQ. The V gene lost 0 bases and the J gene lost 10 bases, with 13 bases spanning the gap. This CDR3 is built from 14 residues.